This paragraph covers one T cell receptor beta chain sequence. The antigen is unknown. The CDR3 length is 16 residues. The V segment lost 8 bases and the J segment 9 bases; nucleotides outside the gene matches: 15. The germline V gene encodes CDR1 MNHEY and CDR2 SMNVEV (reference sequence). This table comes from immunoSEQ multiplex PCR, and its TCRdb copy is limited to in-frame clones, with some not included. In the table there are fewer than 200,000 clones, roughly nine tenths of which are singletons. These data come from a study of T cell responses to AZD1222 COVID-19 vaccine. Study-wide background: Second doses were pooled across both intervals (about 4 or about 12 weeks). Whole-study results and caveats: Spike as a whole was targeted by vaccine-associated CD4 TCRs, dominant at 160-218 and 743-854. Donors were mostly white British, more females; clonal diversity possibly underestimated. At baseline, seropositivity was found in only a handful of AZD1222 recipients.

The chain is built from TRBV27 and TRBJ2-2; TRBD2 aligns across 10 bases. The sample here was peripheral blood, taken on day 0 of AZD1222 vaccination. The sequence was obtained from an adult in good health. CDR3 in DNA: TGTGCCAGCGCCTACCCCGGGGCTAGCGGGAGCTGGGAGCTGTTTTTT. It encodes CASAYPGASGSWELFF.